Shown below are 13 T cell receptor beta chains from a single sample sequenced in a study of T cell responses to AZD1222 COVID-19 vaccine. Method: immunoSEQ multiplex PCR; TCRdb's copy keeps in-frame clones and lacks some. Of 100,000 to 120,000 clones in the sample, 89% were seen once. Material: peripheral blood, obtained on day 0 of MenACWY control vaccination. The receptors derive from an adult in good health.

The V and J genes are TRBV11-3 and TRBJ2-1, with D uncertain. This CDR3 region has 15 residues. Germline V gene lookup returns CDR1 SGHNT and CDR2 YENEEA. With 1 base removed from V and 2 bases from J, the gap between germline ends came to 9 bases. The CDR3 spells CASSLVGNPYNEQFF. The CDR3 DNA is TGTGCCAGCAGCTTAGTTGGCAACCCCTACAATGAGCAGTTCTTC. Variable domain in full (rest from reference TRBV11-3 and TRBJ2-1): EAGVVQSPRYKIIEKKQPVAFWCNPISGHNTLYWYLQNLGQGPELLIRYENEEAVDDSQLPKDRFSAERLKGVDSTLKIQPAELGDSAVYLCASSLVGNPYNEQFFGPGTRLTVL.

The chain uses TRBV2 and TRBJ1-2, with 9 nucleotides matching TRBD1. Germline lookup yields CDR1 SNHLY and CDR2 FYNNEI. The CDR3 is made up of 14 amino acids. V gave up 7 bases and J gave up 2 bases; unmatched junction bases: 5. This CDR3 is CASNTGGANYGYTF. The CDR3 DNA follows: TGTGCCAGCAACACAGGGGGCGCCAACTATGGCTACACCTTC.

V usage is TRBV5-1 and J usage is TRBJ2-1; possibly TRBD2 for D (5 bases). There are 15 residues in the CDR3. With 0 bases removed from V and 5 bases from J, the gap between germline ends came to 12 bases. From germline, CDR1 is SGHRS and CDR2 YFSETQ. CDR3 nucleotides: TGCGCCAGCAGCTTGGAAGGGAGAATGGACAATGAGCAGTTCTTC. This encodes CASSLEGRMDNEQFF.

The chain is built from TRBV4-3 and TRBJ1-2; D is uncertain. The germline V and J ends were trimmed by 0 bases and 5 bases, with 13 bases remaining between them. Germline CDR1 is LGHNA and CDR2 is YSLEER. This CDR3 has 15 amino acids. The CDR3 here is CASSQDRALGYGYTF. The CDR3 region has the DNA TGCGCCAGCAGCCAAGATCGGGCCCTGGGGTATGGCTACACCTTC.

The gene calls are TRBV4-1 and TRBJ2-5; D gene uncertain. V lost 4 bases and J lost 4, with 10 bases in between. Germline assignment: CDR1 MGHRA and CDR2 YSYEKL. The CDR3 is 13 residues long. As DNA, the CDR3 is TGCGCCAGCAGCCTCGGTGTGGCAGAGACCCAGTACTTC. Translated, it gives CASSLGVAETQYF.

This sequence joins TRBV6-5 and TRBJ1-2; D may be TRBD1 (5 bases). Trimming took 6 bases from V and 8 from J, leaving 16 bases between them. The CDR3 sequence is 13 residues long. Germline V gene lookup returns CDR1 MNHEY and CDR2 SVGAGI. The CDR3 coding sequence is TGTGCCAGCAGCTCCAGGGAGGGGTCGGGCTACACCTTC. This gives the protein CASSSREGSGYTF.

V usage is TRBV6-1 and J usage is TRBJ2-3; TRBD1 matches at 7 bases. Looked up from germline, CDR1 is MNHNS and CDR2 is SASEGT. This CDR3 has 15 amino acids. After removal of 3 bases from V and 4 bases from J, the junction contained 7 bases not matched to a gene. CDR3 in amino acids: CASSEGRGGADTQYF. The CDR3 DNA sequence: TGTGCCAGCAGTGAGGGAAGAGGGGGCGCAGATACGCAGTATTTT.

This clone was found once. V is TRBV5-6 and J is TRBJ1-2; maybe TRBD1 (5 bases). The CDR3 loop spans 13 amino acids. The germline gives CDR1 SGHDT, CDR2 YYEEEE. The V and J ends lost 5 bases and 6 bases respectively, with 14 bases between them. The CDR3 DNA is TGTGCCAGCAGTCGTACTGGGGGGGATGGCTACACCTTC. This gives the protein CASSRTGGDGYTF. Together with reference TRBV5-6 and TRBJ1-2, the CDR3 gives the full variable domain: DAGVTQSPTHLIKTRGQQVTLRCSPKSGHDTVSWYQQALGQGPQFIFQYYEEEERQRGNFPDRFSGHQFPNYSSELNVNALLLGDSALYLCASSRTGGDGYTFGSGTRLTVV.

The V gene is TRBV7-9, the J gene TRBJ2-2; no firm D call. Trimming took 1 base from V and 7 from J, leaving 13 bases between them. Germline V lookup: CDR1 SEHNR, CDR2 FQNEAQ (reference sequence). The CDR3 consists of 15 residues. As DNA, the CDR3 is TGTGCCAGCAGCTTAGGTGCAGTCCGTGGCGGGGAGCTGTTTTTT. Translation gives CASSLGAVRGGELFF.

V usage is TRBV5-4 and J usage is TRBJ2-5, with a tentative D call TRBD2 (6 bases). The germline CDR1 and CDR2 sequences are SGHNT and YYREEE (reference sequence). CDR3 length: 18 amino acids. Trimming shortened V by 0 bases and J by 1 base, and 19 bases separated the two germline ends. This CDR3 is CASSLGLGFGGTQETQYF. The CDR3 DNA follows: TGTGCCAGCAGCTTGGGTTTGGGGTTCGGGGGTACCCAAGAGACCCAGTACTTC.

This chain joins TRBV12-3 or TRBV12-4 and TRBJ2-7; TRBD1 matches 7 bases. The CDR3 is made up of 12 amino acids. V was clipped by 7 bases and J by 3 bases; unmatched bases: 3. CDR3 loop: CASKQGVYEQYF. The CDR3 DNA reads as TGTGCCAGCAAGCAGGGGGTCTACGAGCAGTACTTC.

The chain links TRBV21-1 to TRBJ1-6; TRBD1, the D gene given by the table, was not confirmed from the DNA. TRBV21-1 is deemed a pseudogene. The CDR3 length is 17 residues. CDR3 residues: CASSKEVQGMVMAPLHF. CDR3 coding DNA: TGTGCCAGCAGCAAAGAAGTACAGGGGATGGTCATGGCACCCCTCCACTTT.

V and J are TRBV6-6 and TRBJ1-6; maybe TRBD1 (5 bases). The CDR3 has 15 residues. V was pared by 7 bases and J by 7 bases, with 17 bases between. Germline V CDR1 and CDR2: MNHNY, SVGAGI (reference sequence). CDR3 coding DNA: TGTGCCAGCACCTACGGCGGCAGGGAGAATTCACCCCTCCACTTT. Translation: CASTYGGRENSPLHF.